These 16 T cell receptor beta chains came from one sample sequenced in a study. Cells sorted as Tregs were CD4+, CD25+ and CD127-/low. TCRdb processed the 5' RACE reads anew with MiXCR; each CDR3 protein has one entry. This table holds roughly 45,000 distinct CDR3 sequences, roughly 20% found once. Sequencing input: Tregs sorted from a lymph node. The receptors stem from a female donor with breast cancer.

This clonotype was found once. The CDR3 carries no conserved terminal phenylalanine or tryptophan, so it likely arises from a read error. The rearrangement joins TRBV7-8 to TRBJ2-3; the D is unclear. This CDR3 comprises 15 residues. Per germline, CDR1 SGHVS and CDR2 FQNEAQ. V dropped 2 bases and J dropped 5 bases, with 14 bases sitting between them. CDR3 residues: CASSLLERPEDTQYL. CDR3 nucleotides: TGTGCCAGCAGCTTATTAGAGAGGCCGGAAGATACGCAGTATCTT.

This clonotype was seen repeatedly, ten times or more. V gene TRBV9 combines with J gene TRBJ1-2; D may be TRBD1 (6 bases). The germline V gene encodes CDR1 SGDLS and CDR2 YYNGEE. CDR3 length equals 15 residues. Trimming took 1 base from V and 2 from J, leaving 12 bases between them. The CDR3: CASSVTGHGNYGYTF. The CDR3 DNA sequence: TGTGCCAGCAGCGTAACGGGACACGGAAACTATGGCTACACCTTC.

Concerning this clonotype: This may be a read error: a much more frequent sequence differs by one nucleotide. The gene calls are TRBV21-1 and TRBJ2-1; TRBD2 is the table's D call, not checked against the DNA. TRBV21-1 is recorded as a pseudogene. The CDR3 is 12 amino acids. This CDR3 reads CASSKRPGRAFF. The CDR3 DNA sequence: TGTGCCAGCAGCAAAAGGCCGGGGAGGGCCTTTTTC.

This clonotype was found a few times. The gene calls are TRBV20-1 and TRBJ2-2; D uncertain. The V end lost 1 base, the J end lost 0 bases, and 24 bases lay between the germline ends. The CDR3 spans 20 residues. CDR1 is DFQATT, CDR2 SNEGSKA, per germline (reference sequence). The CDR3 DNA reads as TGCAGTGCTAGAGTGGGTACCTACCAAAAATATGGGCCGAACACCGGGGAGCTGTTTTTT. Amino acids: CSARVGTYQKYGPNTGELFF.

The rearrangement joins TRBV6-5 to TRBJ1-5; D not certain. The germline V gene has CDR1 MNHEY and CDR2 SVGAGI. This CDR3 region has 13 residues. The V end was cut by 4 bases, the J end by 5 bases, with 9 bases between. In nucleotides, the CDR3 is TGTGCCAGCAGTTTGGAATTTGATCAGCCCCAGCATTTT. Protein sequence: CASSLEFDQPQHF.

For this clonotype: Just one base apart from a much larger clone, this may be a read error. This chain links TRBV7-3 with TRBJ2-1, with unresolved D. The CDR3 sequence is 14 residues long. Germline lookup yields CDR1 SGHTA and CDR2 FQGTGA. The CDR3 sequence is CTSSPCRACNEQFF. In nucleotides, the CDR3 is TGTACCAGCAGCCCTTGTCGGGCTTGCAATGAGCAGTTCTTC. The full variable domain, in which reference TRBV7-3 and TRBJ2-1 provide the parts outside the CDR3, is GAGVSQTPSNKVTEKGKYVELRCDPISGHTALYWYRQSLGQGPEFLIYFQGTGAADDSGLPNDRFFAVRPEGSVSTLKIQRTERGDSAVYLCTSSPCRACNEQFFGPGTRLTVL.

Note on this clonotype: This sequence may be a read error, since a much larger clone differs from it by one base. The chain links TRBV5-1 to TRBJ1-1, with TRBD1 identical over 8 bases. The CDR3 length is 15 residues. From germline, CDR1 is SGHRS and CDR2 YFSETQ. CDR3 protein: CASSFGTGVNTETFF. DNA for the CDR3: TGCGCCAGCAGCTTCGGGACAGGAGTGAACACTGAAACTTTCTTT.

This clonotype has ten or more counts. This chain uses TRBV9 with TRBJ2-5; D unclear. The CDR3 has 12 amino acids. V gave up 4 bases and J gave up 5 bases, with 9 bases separating them. Germline V CDR1 and CDR2: SGDLS, YYNGEE. CDR3 DNA sequence: TGTGCCAGCAGCTTGAGGTTGGAGACCCAGTACTTC. Amino acids: CASSLRLETQYF.

This clonotype was detected only a few times. The CDR3 DNA follows: TGCAGCGCAGTTAGACTAGCGGGAGGATTTGACAATGAGCAGTTCTTC. Translation gives CSAVRLAGGFDNEQFF. The chain is built from TRBV29-1 and TRBJ2-1; the match to TRBD2 covers 13 bases. The J segment lost 5 bases and the V segment lost 7 bases, leaving 11 bases of the junction unmatched. The CDR3 spans 16 residues. Germline lookup yields CDR1 SQVTM and CDR2 ANQGSEA.

To note about this clonotype: This may stem from a read error, because a much larger clone lies one nucleotide away. The rearrangement joins TRBV20-1 to TRBJ2-5, with D perhaps assigned TRBD1 or TRBD2 (5 bases each). This CDR3 contains 14 residues. Trimming removed 5 bases from V and 3 bases from J, with 16 bases in between. Germline lookup yields CDR1 DFQATT and CDR2 SNEGSKA (reference sequence). CDR3 region: CSAPSGPVKETQYF. The DNA of the CDR3 is TGCAGTGCTCCCTCGGGACCCGTGAAAGAGACCCAGTACTTC.

This clonotype was seen a handful of times. DNA of the CDR3: TGCGCCAGCAGCTTGGCCCGGACAGGGCTTTGGCGTTCACCCCTCCACTTT. It yields the protein CASSLARTGLWRSPLHF. The genes are TRBV5-1 and TRBJ1-6, with TRBD1 identical over 8 bases. The CDR3 extends over 17 amino acids. The V gene end was trimmed by 0 bases and the J gene end by 9 bases; junction bases not matched to a gene: 11. Germline V gene data show CDR1 as SGHRS and CDR2 as YFSETQ.

In this sample, this clonotype turned up a few times. The CDR3 sequence: CASSIAGPYNEQFF. In nucleotides, the CDR3 is TGTGCCAGCAGCATAGCGGGGCCCTACAATGAGCAGTTCTTC. The rearrangement links TRBV12-3 or TRBV12-4 to TRBJ2-1, with 8 nucleotides matching TRBD2. The CDR3 runs to 14 residues. V lost 6 bases and J lost 2; bases outside the gene matches: 3.

As to this clonotype: A much larger clone lies a single base off, so this may be a read error. The chain employs TRBV20-1 and TRBJ1-2; D might be TRBD1 (5 bases). Germline lookup yields CDR1 DFQATT and CDR2 SNEGSKA (reference sequence). CDR3 size: 14 residues. DNA of the CDR3: TGCAGTGCTAGTATTCCCGGGAGGGACTATGTCTACACCTTC. Protein: CSASIPGRDYVYTF.

The chain couples TRBV3-1 to TRBJ2-6; D assignment may be TRBD1 or TRBD2 (5 bases each). The V end lost 4 bases, the J end lost 1 base, and 17 bases lay between the germline ends. The CDR3 is made up of 18 amino acids. The germline V gene encodes CDR1 LGHDT and CDR2 YNNKEL (reference sequence). The DNA of the CDR3 is TGTGCCAGCAGCCCCTGGGGCAGGGAGCTTTCTGGGGCCAACGTCCTGACTTTC. It translates to CASSPWGRELSGANVLTF.

The genes are TRBV4-1 and TRBJ2-1; the D is unclear. The V gene's germline CDR1 is MGHRA and CDR2 YSYEKL. The CDR3 runs 14 residues. V shed 4 bases and J shed 6 bases, with 13 bases lying between them. In DNA, the CDR3 is TGCGCCAGCAGCCCAATCGTTTTGGTCAATGAGCAGTTCTTC. It translates to CASSPIVLVNEQFF.

This clonotype has a count of ten or more. The V call is TRBV3-1, the J call TRBJ1-2; TRBD1 matches at 9 bases. Germline V lookup: CDR1 LGHDT, CDR2 YNNKEL (reference sequence). The CDR3 covers 15 residues. With 1 base clipped from V and 2 bases from J, the junction kept 2 bases outside the gene matches. CDR3 protein: CASSQGTGGNYGYTF. DNA for the CDR3: TGTGCCAGCAGCCAAGGTACAGGGGGCAACTATGGCTACACCTTC.